A selection of T cell receptor beta chains follows, all from one sample in a study of CD8 T cells in ankylosing spondylitis. From the 5' RACE reads, TCRdb called clonotypes with MiXCR, one entry per CDR3 protein. Of hundreds of thousands of distinct CDR3 sequences detected, roughly 8.2% appear once; the ten largest clones hold around 4.8%. The sample taken for sequencing was blood, either unsorted or a sorted T cell fraction (not recorded which). The receptor set was obtained from a female donor with ankylosing spondylitis or in good health (not recorded which). Each CDR3 is given with its conserved first and last residue. The D gene is left open where the match is weak. The listing skips clone size in some rows; elsewhere it reads once, few, many or a size class.

D gene	clone size	CDR3 length	V gene	J gene	CDR3 protein	CDR3 DNA
-	many	15	TRBV6-2/TRBV6-3	TRBJ2-2	CASRSLASNTGELFF	TGTGCCAGCAGGAGCCTAGCGTCGAACACCGGGGAGCTGTTTTTT
TRBD1	few	15	TRBV7-2	TRBJ2-4	CASSPGQGTKNIQYF	TGTGCCAGCAGCCCGGGACAGGGGACCAAAAACATTCAGTACTTC
TRBD1	many	13	TRBV29-1	TRBJ1-2	CSVGGGTGQGYTF	TGCAGCGTTGGAGGGGGGACAGGGCAAGGCTACACCTTC
-	many	14	TRBV5-5	TRBJ2-7	CASSLSQLTGEQYF	TGTGCCAGCAGCTTGAGCCAGTTGACGGGTGAGCAGTACTTC
-	many	11	TRBV6-5	TRBJ2-7	CASRNAYEQYF	TGTGCCAGCCGCAACGCCTACGAGCAGTACTTC
TRBD2	many	16	TRBV4-1	TRBJ2-5	CASSQGLAGDRETQYF	TGCGCCAGCAGCCAGGGACTAGCGGGAGATCGGGAGACCCAGTACTTC
TRBD1	many	17	TRBV28	TRBJ1-1	CASSPRTGGLLNTEAFF	TGTGCCAGCAGTCCACGGACAGGGGGGTTATTGAACACTGAAGCTTTCTTT
TRBD2	many	13	TRBV28	TRBJ2-7	CASSSGLAGEQYF	TGTGCCAGCAGTTCGGGACTAGCGGGGGAGCAGTACTTC
-	few	16	TRBV7-2	TRBJ2-1	CASSLGEVRRYNEQFF	TGTGCCAGCAGCTTAGGGGAGGTCAGGCGGTACAATGAGCAGTTCTTC
-	many	16	TRBV5-1	TRBJ2-1	CASSPYGGATMNEQFF	TGCGCCAGCAGCCCCTATGGGGGGGCCACCATGAATGAGCAGTTCTTC
-	few	16	TRBV11-2	TRBJ2-5	CASSLGGQLSQETQYF	TGTGCCAGCAGCTTAGGAGGCCAGCTGTCCCAAGAGACCCAGTACTTC
TRBD2	many	15	TRBV7-2	TRBJ2-3	CASSLASGITDTQYF	TGTGCCAGCAGCTTGGCTAGCGGGATCACAGATACGCAGTATTTT
-	many	14	TRBV5-5	TRBJ1-3	CASSSPLEGNTIYF	TGTGCCAGCAGCTCGCCCTTGGAAGGAAACACCATATATTTT
TRBD2	many	14	TRBV3-1	TRBJ2-1	CASSQVGRANEQFF	TGTGCCAGCAGCCAAGTCGGGAGGGCCAATGAGCAGTTCTTC
-	once	16	TRBV15	TRBJ2-3	CATSRDRSGRTDTQYF	TGTGCCACCAGCAGAGATCGGAGCGGCAGGACAGATACGCAGTATTTT
TRBD1	many	14	TRBV5-1	TRBJ2-1	CASSSGQGIGEQFF	TGCGCCAGCAGCTCCGGACAGGGAATAGGTGAGCAGTTCTTC
TRBD2	-	15	TRBV20-1	TRBJ2-1	CSARGGSGVAGEQFF	TGCAGTGCTAGAGGGGGTAGCGGGGTGGCCGGGGAGCAGTTCTTC
TRBD2	many	17	TRBV10-3	TRBJ2-7	CAISETTSGHTDYEQYF	TGTGCCATCAGTGAGACCACTAGCGGGCATACCGACTACGAGCAGTACTTC
-	many	12	TRBV6-6	TRBJ2-5	CASSSRGKTQYF	TGTGCCAGCAGCTCCCGAGGGAAGACCCAGTACTTC
-	many	15	TRBV5-5	TRBJ2-3	CASSSPTVSTDTQYF	TGTGCCAGCAGCTCCCCGACCGTTAGCACAGATACGCAGTATTTT
-	many	13	TRBV20-1	TRBJ2-5	CSARSARGETQYF	TGCAGTGCTAGAAGCGCCAGGGGTGAGACCCAGTACTTC
-	many	14	TRBV20-1	TRBJ2-7	CSAREPGRTYEQYF	TGCAGTGCTAGAGAACCAGGGAGAACCTACGAGCAGTACTTC
-	many	15	TRBV5-4	TRBJ2-1	CASSPFPHTQDEQFF	TGTGCCAGCAGCCCCTTCCCCCATACTCAGGATGAGCAGTTCTTC
-	many	12	TRBV29-1	TRBJ1-1	CSGQVSSTEAFF	TGCAGCGGCCAAGTAAGCTCCACTGAAGCTTTCTTT
TRBD2	-	18	TRBV2	TRBJ2-1	CASSEPKPGLALYDEQFF	TGTGCCAGCAGTGAACCCAAACCGGGACTAGCCCTTTACGATGAGCAGTTCTTC
-	many	16	TRBV5-1	TRBJ1-2	CASSKSRTGVNYGYTF	TGCGCCAGCAGCAAGAGTCGGACGGGAGTTAACTATGGCTACACCTTC
-	many	15	TRBV9	TRBJ1-1	CASSDLSDMNTEAFF	TGTGCCAGCAGTGATCTCTCGGATATGAACACTGAAGCTTTCTTT
TRBD2	many	19	TRBV20-1	TRBJ2-1	CSARALAGGDLGSYNEQFF	TGCAGTGCTAGAGCACTAGCGGGAGGGGACCTAGGGTCCTACAATGAGCAGTTCTTC
-	many	16	TRBV5-1	TRBJ2-6	CASSLEVGAGANVLTF	TGCGCCAGCAGCTTGGAAGTAGGGGCTGGGGCCAACGTCCTGACTTTC
TRBD1	many	15	TRBV29-1	TRBJ2-3	CSVARQGIVTDTQYF	TGCAGCGTTGCCCGACAGGGGATCGTTACAGATACGCAGTATTTT
-	many	12	TRBV12-3/TRBV12-4	TRBJ1-2	CASSLSRNGYTF	TGTGCCAGCAGTTTATCGCGGAATGGCTACACCTTC
TRBD2	many	16	TRBV6-1	TRBJ2-2	CASRRTSGRYTGELFF	TGTGCCAGCAGGAGGACTAGCGGGAGGTACACCGGGGAGCTGTTTTTT
-	many	11	TRBV20-1	TRBJ2-7	CSARGRGEQYF	TGCAGTGCTAGAGGACGGGGCGAGCAGTACTTC
TRBD2	many	14	TRBV20-1	TRBJ2-1	CSAASGSSYNEQFF	TGCAGTGCTGCTAGCGGGAGCTCCTACAATGAGCAGTTCTTC
-	many	13	TRBV7-2	TRBJ1-1	CASSLTENTEAFF	TGTGCCAGCAGCTTAACAGAGAACACTGAAGCTTTCTTT
TRBD1	many	14	TRBV5-8	TRBJ1-1	CASSLGTGYAEAFF	TGTGCCAGCAGCTTGGGGACAGGTTACGCTGAAGCTTTCTTT
-	many	16	TRBV15	TRBJ1-2	CATSPSPRPRVYGYTF	TGTGCCACCAGCCCCAGTCCCAGGCCTAGGGTCTATGGCTACACCTTC
-	many	14	TRBV7-9	TRBJ2-7	CASSSRQISYEQYF	TGTGCCAGCAGCTCCCGACAGATATCCTACGAGCAGTACTTC
-	many	14	TRBV5-1	TRBJ2-7	CASSLVPGAMEQYF	TGCGCCAGCAGCTTGGTACCGGGGGCGATGGAGCAGTACTTC
-	many	12	TRBV29-1	TRBJ2-7	CSVVGGLYEQYF	TGCAGCGTTGTGGGCGGCCTTTACGAGCAGTACTTC
-	many	13	TRBV11-2	TRBJ2-7	CASSLGSSYEQYF	TGTGCCAGCAGTTTGGGCTCTTCCTACGAGCAGTACTTC
-	many	14	TRBV5-4	TRBJ1-1	CASSSPGTRTEAFF	TGTGCCAGCAGCTCCCCCGGGACCCGCACTGAAGCTTTCTTT
TRBD2	many	14	TRBV5-5	TRBJ2-7	CASSLVGRSSEQYF	TGTGCCAGCAGCTTGGTCGGGAGGTCCTCCGAGCAGTACTTC
TRBD1	many	14	TRBV18	TRBJ1-1	CASSPGQGNTEAFF	TGTGCCAGCAGTCCGGGACAGGGTAACACTGAAGCTTTCTTT
-	many	14	TRBV4-3	TRBJ2-1	CASSQGSSRNEQFF	TGCGCCAGCAGCCAAGGCAGTTCTCGCAATGAGCAGTTCTTC
-	few	14	TRBV7-9	TRBJ1-1	CASSFGVGNTEAFF	TGTGCCAGCAGCTTCGGGGTGGGGAACACTGAAGCTTTCTTT
-	many	14	TRBV12-3/TRBV12-4	TRBJ1-2	CASSSPSGHYGYTF	TGTGCCAGCAGTTCACCATCGGGACACTATGGCTACACCTTC
TRBD2	many	19	TRBV4-3	TRBJ2-3	CASSQDPPTSGGFTDTQYF	TGCGCCAGCAGCCAAGATCCCCCTACTAGCGGGGGTTTCACAGATACGCAGTATTTT
-	many	14	TRBV5-1	TRBJ1-5	CASSLGTSNQPQHF	TGTGCCAGCAGCTTAGGAACAAGCAATCAGCCCCAGCATTTT
-	many	17	TRBV7-2	TRBJ1-3	CASSLAGPMRPGNTIYF	TGTGCCAGCAGCTTAGCGGGGCCCATGAGGCCTGGAAACACCATATATTTT
-	few	15	TRBV5-1	TRBJ2-3	CASSLEPAPGDTQYF	TGCGCCAGCAGCTTGGAGCCGGCCCCAGGAGATACGCAGTATTTT
-	many	13	TRBV20-1	TRBJ2-7	CSAPAGTSYEQYF	TGCAGTGCTCCCGCCGGGACATCATACGAGCAGTACTTC
-	-	14	TRBV7-2	TRBJ1-4	CASSLGGRNEKLFF	TGTGCCAGCAGCTTAGGGGGACGGAACGAAAAACTGTTTTTT
-	many	13	TRBV5-5	TRBJ2-1	CASSLLVHNEQFF	TGTGCCAGCAGCTTACTAGTGCACAATGAGCAGTTCTTC
TRBD2	many	14	TRBV10-3	TRBJ2-3	CAIRLAGETDTQYF	TGTGCCATCAGACTAGCGGGAGAGACAGATACGCAGTATTTT